This T cell receptor (beta chain) was recorded in a study of PD-1 blockade in classical Hodgkin lymphoma. Regarding this clone: Its matching antigen is unknown.

Indicated time point: cycle 4 day 1 (C4D1), after less than seven weeks of nivolumab. The patients all showed relapse after autologous stem cell transplantation, while their brentuximab vedotin exposure varied. Findings of the study overall: The study found complete responders had baseline diversity similar to newly diagnosed patients. Repertoire differences have undefined causes, possibly disease activity or prior therapy. As was reported, newly diagnosed patients showed lower baseline TCR diversity than healthy donors did.

TCRdb keeps only in-frame clones here, not all; method: immunoSEQ multiplex PCR. The repertoire holds 34,000 or so clones, with 65% to 85% as singletons. V lost 2 bases to trimming and J lost 5 bases; unmatched junction nucleotides: 2. CDR1 is SGHRS, CDR2 YFSETQ, per germline. The CDR3 loop spans 15 amino acids. The J gene is TRBJ2-1, the V gene TRBV5-1, with 12 bases fitting TRBD2. This sequence was found in a human donor with classical Hodgkin lymphoma. Sample: peripheral blood mononuclear cells (PBMCs), taken before the fourth cycle of nivolumab. The CDR3 coding sequence is TGCGCCAGCAGCTTACTAGCGGGGGGAAACAATGAGCAGTTCTTC. This encodes CASSLLAGGNNEQFF.